These 11 T cell receptor beta chains originate from one sample sequenced in a study of blood T cell repertoires in COVID-19. Data came from immunoSEQ multiplex PCR; TCRdb stores just in-frame clones and leaves some out. This sample yields about 120,000 clones, of which 80% are seen a single time; approximately 25% belongs to the top ten. The material sequenced was peripheral blood. These receptors all come from a human donor in a cohort sampled during active COVID-19.

This clone has just one count. CDR3 in DNA: TGTGCCAGCAGCCACCCGGGACAGGGAGATGAGCAGTTCTTC. Translating it yields CASSHPGQGDEQFF. The chain uses TRBV7-8 and TRBJ2-1; 9 bases line up with TRBD1. The germline gives CDR1 SGHVS, CDR2 FQNEAQ. CDR3 length: 14 amino acids. V dropped 5 bases and J dropped 8; count of bases not matched to a gene: 7. The full variable domain, completed using reference TRBV7-8 and TRBJ2-1, is GAGVSQSPRYKVAKRGQDVALRCDPISGHVSLFWYQQALGQGPEFLTYFQNEAQLDKSGLPSDRFFAERPEGSVSTLKIQRTQQEDSAVYLCASSHPGQGDEQFFGPGTRLTVL.

V usage is TRBV9 and J usage is TRBJ1-6, with TRBD1 matching 12 bases. The V gene end was trimmed by 4 bases and the J gene end by 6 bases; junction bases not matched to a gene: 5. Germline values: CDR1 SGDLS, CDR2 YYNGEE. There are 16 residues in the CDR3. CDR3 sequence reads: CASSFGTGGSNSPLHF. DNA for the CDR3: TGTGCCAGCAGCTTTGGGACAGGGGGCTCTAATTCACCCCTCCACTTT.

The rearrangement uses TRBV28 and TRBJ2-1, with TRBD2 as a possible D gene (6 bases). Trimming stripped 2 bases from V and 4 bases from J, with 9 bases between. CDR1 and CDR2 from the germline V gene are MDHEN and SYDVKM. CDR3 length: 14 residues. The CDR3 here is CASSLRGAYNEQFF. The DNA of the CDR3 is TGTGCCAGCAGTTTACGCGGGGCTTACAATGAGCAGTTCTTC.

The chain couples TRBV25-1 to TRBJ1-4; TRBD1 might be the D (5 bases). V lost 2 bases and J lost 2, with 12 bases in between. Germline V lookup: CDR1 MGHDK, CDR2 SYGVNS. This CDR3 contains 16 residues. CDR3 loop: CASSELDSFTNEKLFF. The CDR3 DNA follows: TGTGCCAGCAGTGAACTCGACAGCTTCACTAATGAAAAACTGTTTTTT.

The chain joins TRBV19 to TRBJ1-6; D may be TRBD1 (6 bases). CDR1 is LNHDA, CDR2 SQIVND, per germline (reference sequence). This CDR3 has 16 amino acids. V lost 7 bases, J lost 3 bases, and 16 bases lay in between. The CDR3 nucleotides read TGTGCCAGTATTGGCCAGGGGCGGTTCTATAATTCACCCCTCCACTTT. Its translation: CASIGQGRFYNSPLHF.

This clone was counted between two and nine times. This chain connects TRBV4-2 to TRBJ1-5; TRBD1 matches 7 bases. This CDR3 is built from 14 residues. Germline assignment: CDR1 LGHNA and CDR2 YNFKEQ. Unmatched junction bases numbered 3, after V lost 3 bases and J lost 4 bases. Here the CDR3 DNA reads TGTGCCAGCAGCCATGAACAGGGGAATCAGCCCCAGCATTTT. Protein: CASSHEQGNQPQHF.

The chain uses TRBV3-1 (or the pseudogene TRBV3-2) and TRBJ2-7; no clear D. Trimming removed 0 bases at V and 3 bases at J, with 9 bases between. From germline, CDR1 is LGHDT and CDR2 YNNKEL (reference sequence). This CDR3 region has 14 residues. CDR3 nucleotides: TGTGCCAGCAGCCAAGATAATGCGAGCTACGAGCAGTACTTC. It specifies CASSQDNASYEQYF.

The chain links TRBV7-2 to TRBJ2-5, with 9 bases identical to TRBD2. From germline, CDR1 is SGHTA and CDR2 FQGNSA. The trim removed 6 bases at V and 2 bases at J, leaving 4 bases unmatched. The CDR3 sequence is 14 residues long. DNA of the CDR3: TGTGCCAGCAGTGCTAGCGGGGCGCAAGAGACCCAGTACTTC. Translated: CASSASGAQETQYF.

This clone was found a few times. This sequence joins TRBV6-1 and TRBJ2-7, with 9 bases identical to TRBD2. J gave up 3 bases and V 3 bases, and 9 bases lay outside the gene matches. The V gene's germline CDR1 is MNHNS and CDR2 SASEGT. The CDR3 loop spans 16 amino acids. For the CDR3, the DNA is TGTGCCAGCAGTGACTATCTAGCGGGGATCCTCTACGAGCAGTACTTC. Translated: CASSDYLAGILYEQYF.

The chain couples TRBV6-5 to TRBJ1-2; D ambiguous. From germline, CDR1 is MNHEY and CDR2 SVGAGI. V was shortened by 6 bases and J by 2 bases, with 16 bases between the two germline ends. The CDR3 sequence is 15 residues long. The CDR3 protein is CASSNDRGGNYGYTF. For the CDR3, the DNA is TGTGCCAGCAGCAACGACCGGGGAGGCAACTATGGCTACACCTTC.

The chain employs TRBV6-1 and TRBJ2-1; TRBD2 matches at 8 bases. The CDR3 loop spans 14 amino acids. Trimming at V came to 2 bases and at J to 4 bases, leaving 1 base not matched to a gene. CDR1 is MNHNS, CDR2 SASEGT, per germline. The chain's CDR3 is CASSEQRGYNEQFF. The DNA for the CDR3 is TGTGCCAGCAGTGAACAGCGGGGGTACAATGAGCAGTTCTTC.